These 24 T cell receptor beta chains originate from one sample sequenced in a study of T cells in Graves' hyperthyroidism and ophthalmopathy. Template material for amplifying TCR beta CDR3 regions consisted of RNA transcripts. HTBI primers drove first-round RT-PCR of the TCR CDR3. TCRdb independently ran MiXCR on the multiplex PCR reads; one entry per CDR3 protein. The repertoire holds hundreds of thousands of distinct CDR3 sequences, approximately 14% seen once, with 10% to 13% in the top ten. The sample taken for sequencing was blood. These receptor sequences come from a woman aged 18-35 years with Graves' hyperthyroidism.

This sequence joins TRBV14 and TRBJ2-5, with TRBD2 as a possible D gene (6 bases). CDR1 and CDR2 (germline): SGHDN, FVKESK. The germline V and J ends were trimmed by 5 bases and 5 bases, with 21 bases remaining between them. The CDR3 totals 16 residues. The CDR3 coding sequence is TGTGCCAGCAGCTTTCGGGTGCGGGAAGTGGGGGAGACCCAGTACTTC. As protein: CASSFRVREVGETQYF.

In its sample, this clonotype was seen many times. The chain links TRBV6-2 or TRBV6-3 to TRBJ2-1; D might be TRBD2 (5 bases). The V gene's germline CDR1 is MNHEY and CDR2 SVGEGT. The CDR3 is 13 residues long. With 1 base removed from V and 5 bases from J, the gap between germline ends came to 6 bases. DNA of the CDR3: TGTGCCAGCAGTTACTGGACTGACAATGAGCAGTTCTTC. This codes for CASSYWTDNEQFF.

The J gene is TRBJ2-4, the V gene TRBV19, with TRBD2 matching 11 bases. The germline gives CDR1 LNHDA, CDR2 SQIVND (reference sequence). This CDR3 is 19 amino acids long. V was pared by 5 bases and J by 7 bases, with 19 bases of the junction left unmatched. Here the CDR3 reads CASSSPGFSGRAGRNIQYF. CDR3 in DNA: TGTGCCAGTAGTTCCCCGGGATTTAGCGGGAGGGCCGGTCGGAACATTCAGTACTTC.

This clonotype has ten or more counts. The chain is built from TRBV6-5 and TRBJ2-1; perhaps D is TRBD1 or TRBD2 (5 bases each). V was clipped by 2 bases and J by 2 bases, with 13 bases between them. The length of the CDR3 is 16 residues. CDR1 MNHEY and CDR2 SVGAGI come from the germline V gene. CDR3 amino acids: CASSYGGKGPYNEQFF. The CDR3 nucleotides are TGTGCCAGCAGTTACGGGGGAAAGGGGCCCTACAATGAGCAGTTCTTC.

Many counts were recorded for this clonotype. The J gene is TRBJ2-5, the V gene TRBV6-1; D may be TRBD1 or TRBD2 (5 bases each). The CDR3 sequence is 14 residues long. Per the germline V gene, CDR1 is MNHNS and CDR2 is SASEGT. Trimming cost V 6 bases and J 1 base, with 12 bases left between them. CDR3 region: CASRVGVGQETQYF. The DNA of the CDR3 is TGTGCCAGCAGGGTGGGGGTGGGCCAAGAGACCCAGTACTTC.

This clonotype was counted ten times or more. CDR3 sequence: CASNPSGRNTGELFF. The CDR3 bases are TGTGCCAGCAACCCGAGCGGGAGGAACACCGGGGAGCTGTTTTTT. The chain couples TRBV11-2 to TRBJ2-2; TRBD2 matches 8 bases. CDR1 is SGHAT, CDR2 FQNNGV, per germline. The CDR3 length is 15 residues. Losses at the gene ends were 7 bases for V and 1 base for J; bases not matched to a gene: 5.

Points on this clonotype: At one end the junction does not follow the germline gene, possibly because of a read error. The V gene is TRBV18, the J gene TRBJ2-7, with D possibly called TRBD1 or TRBD2 (5 bases each). The CDR3 has 14 residues. Germline V gives CDR1 KGHSH, CDR2 LQKENI. In DNA form, the CDR3 reads TGTGCCAGCTCATTGACCGGGACCCCCTACGGGCAGTACTTC. This sequence encodes CASSLTGTPYGQYF.

This clonotype appeared many times. The rearrangement links TRBV7-9 to TRBJ2-7; 8 positions match TRBD2. The CDR3 runs 15 residues. With 5 bases clipped from V and 4 bases from J, the junction kept 10 bases outside the gene matches. Per the germline V gene, CDR1 is SEHNR and CDR2 is FQNEAQ (reference sequence). Here the CDR3 DNA reads TGTGCCAGCAGCACTAGCGGAGCCCGCTTTTACGAGCAGTACTTC. Encoded protein: CASSTSGARFYEQYF.

This clonotype came up a few times. The CDR3 reads CASIWEREVSYEQYF. The CDR3 DNA is TGTGCCAGCATCTGGGAGCGGGAGGTCTCCTACGAGCAGTACTTC. The J gene is TRBJ2-7, the V gene TRBV27; 9 bases align to TRBD2. Per germline, CDR1 MNHEY and CDR2 SMNVEV (reference sequence). With V trimmed by 7 bases and J by 0 bases, 7 bases remained unmatched. This CDR3 comprises 15 residues.

This clonotype was observed at least ten times. V usage is TRBV20-1 and J usage is TRBJ2-7, with 8 positions matching TRBD2. This CDR3 has 16 amino acids. The V gene's germline CDR1 is DFQATT and CDR2 SNEGSKA (reference sequence). The V segment lost 5 bases and the J segment 0 bases; nucleotides outside the gene matches: 12. In DNA, the CDR3 is TGCAGTGCTCAAAGCGGGAGTGACCCCGGCTCCTACGAGCAGTACTTC. It is translated as CSAQSGSDPGSYEQYF.

This chain connects TRBV27 to TRBJ2-1, with 13 bases fitting TRBD2. The germline CDR1 and CDR2 sequences are MNHEY and SMNVEV (reference sequence). The CDR3 is made up of 20 amino acids. V lost 5 bases, J lost 0 bases, and 13 bases stayed unmatched. The CDR3 spells CASSPQLAGGLTSSYNEQFF. CDR3 sequence (DNA): TGTGCCAGCAGTCCCCAACTAGCGGGAGGGTTAACGAGCTCCTACAATGAGCAGTTCTTC.

Ten or more counts support this clonotype. V is TRBV6-1 and J is TRBJ2-3; D possibly matches TRBD1 or TRBD2 (5 bases each). Trimming cost V 8 bases and J 2 bases, with 11 bases left between them. The CDR3 contains 13 residues. The germline V gene encodes CDR1 MNHNS and CDR2 SASEGT. CDR3 DNA sequence: TGTGCCAGCCGGGGTGGACACACAGATACGCAGTATTTT. This sequence encodes CASRGGHTDTQYF.

The V call is TRBV10-2, the J call TRBJ2-2; a possible D gene is TRBD1 (6 bases). Germline loops: CDR1 WSHSY, CDR2 SAAADI. The CDR3 has 16 residues. Trimming removed 9 bases at V and 6 bases at J, with 23 bases between. This CDR3 is CASRTSGRQAPGELFF. For the CDR3, the DNA is TGCGCCAGTAGAACTTCGGGACGACAGGCGCCCGGGGAGCTGTTTTTT.

This clonotype came up a few times. The chain is built from TRBV19 and TRBJ1-1; D remains unclear. The CDR3 is 18 amino acids. V was trimmed by 4 bases and J by 1 base, leaving 22 bases between them. In germline, CDR1 is LNHDA, CDR2 SQIVND (reference sequence). The chain's CDR3 is CASSTPIKTSEENTEAFF. CDR3 DNA: TGTGCCAGTAGTACGCCGATCAAGACATCTGAAGAGAACACTGAAGCTTTCTTT.

This clonotype was detected ten times or more. This rearrangement joins TRBV12-3 or TRBV12-4 to TRBJ2-7, with D unresolved. CDR3 size: 15 residues. Trimming took 3 bases from V and 0 from J, leaving 12 bases between them. The CDR3 DNA follows: TGTGCCAGCAGTTTCGACGGGCCCAGCTCCTACGAGCAGTACTTC. Protein: CASSFDGPSSYEQYF.

This rearrangement joins TRBV3-1 to TRBJ2-7; 10 bases agree with TRBD2. The CDR3 has 15 amino acids. Germline loops: CDR1 LGHDT, CDR2 YNNKEL (reference sequence). V lost 4 bases, J lost 2 bases, and 5 bases stayed unmatched. This CDR3 reads CASSLAGGATYEQYF. CDR3 nucleotides: TGTGCCAGCAGCCTAGCGGGAGGTGCAACCTACGAGCAGTACTTC.

This chain uses TRBV2 with TRBJ2-7; 8 nucleotides agree with TRBD2. The V gene's germline CDR1 is SNHLY and CDR2 FYNNEI. Germline trimming cut 2 bases from V and 7 bases from J; bases unmatched to any gene: 13. The CDR3 loop spans 16 amino acids. The CDR3 loop reads CASSEQGAGAYNEQYF. Here the CDR3 DNA reads TGTGCCAGCAGTGAACAAGGAGCGGGAGCCTACAATGAGCAGTACTTC.

V and J are TRBV29-1 and TRBJ1-1; the D is unclear. Germline V gives CDR1 SQVTM, CDR2 ANQGSEA. The V end lost 4 bases, the J end lost 5 bases, and 17 bases lay between the germline ends. This CDR3 is 14 amino acids long. CDR3 nucleotides: TGCAGCGTTGGGGAGGGCGGGCTGGGAACTGAAGCTTTCTTT. Protein product: CSVGEGGLGTEAFF.

This clonotype was seen repeatedly, ten times or more. The rearrangement uses TRBV4-3 and TRBJ2-7; a possible D gene is TRBD1 (6 bases). Germline-derived CDR1 and CDR2 are LGHNA and YSLEER. Deletions cut 1 base from V and 7 bases from J, with 14 bases between. This CDR3 has 14 amino acids. CDR3 DNA sequence: TGCGCCAGCAGCCAAGGACAGGACCTGGGTGAGCAGTACTTC. Residues: CASSQGQDLGEQYF.

This clonotype came up many times. The chain has TRBV4-1 and TRBJ1-4; D is ambiguous. V shed 0 bases and J shed 7 bases, with 12 bases lying between them. CDR1 is MGHRA, CDR2 YSYEKL, per germline. The CDR3 runs to 15 residues. The CDR3: CASSQEGRVPEKLFF. The CDR3 nucleotides read TGCGCCAGCAGCCAAGAGGGTCGGGTCCCTGAAAAACTGTTTTTT.

V is TRBV24-1 and J is TRBJ2-5; D gene unclear. Per germline, CDR1 KGHDR and CDR2 SFDVKD. CDR3 size: 15 residues. Trimming shortened V by 4 bases and J by 0 bases, and 11 bases separated the two germline ends. The CDR3 reads CATSDPSGYQETQYF. The DNA for the CDR3 is TGTGCCACCAGTGACCCGAGTGGGTACCAAGAGACCCAGTACTTC.

This clonotype has at least ten counts. The chain uses TRBV20-1 and TRBJ2-5; D ambiguous. CDR3 size: 13 residues. Germline assignment: CDR1 DFQATT and CDR2 SNEGSKA (reference sequence). V shed 6 bases and J shed 5 bases, with 16 bases lying between them. The CDR3 is CSAPRPVLETQYF. CDR3 nucleotides: TGCAGTGCCCCCCGGCCAGTGTTGGAGACCCAGTACTTC.

V and J are TRBV6-1 and TRBJ2-2; 9 bases agree with TRBD1. V shed 8 bases, J shed 2 bases, and the junction held 6 bases outside the gene matches. The CDR3 is 15 residues long. Germline V gives CDR1 MNHNS, CDR2 SASEGT. The chain's CDR3 is CASRGQGINTGELFF. In nucleotides, the CDR3 is TGTGCCAGCCGGGGACAGGGAATTAACACCGGGGAGCTGTTTTTT.

This clonotype was counted between two and nine times. The chain has TRBV3-1 and TRBJ2-5; TRBD1 aligns across 8 bases. This CDR3 is 16 amino acids long. After removal of 3 bases from V and 4 bases from J, the junction contained 10 bases not matched to a gene. Germline values: CDR1 LGHDT, CDR2 YNNKEL (reference sequence). CDR3 loop: CASSHSDRVAGETQYF. The CDR3 nucleotides are TGTGCCAGCAGCCATTCGGACAGGGTGGCCGGAGAGACCCAGTACTTC.